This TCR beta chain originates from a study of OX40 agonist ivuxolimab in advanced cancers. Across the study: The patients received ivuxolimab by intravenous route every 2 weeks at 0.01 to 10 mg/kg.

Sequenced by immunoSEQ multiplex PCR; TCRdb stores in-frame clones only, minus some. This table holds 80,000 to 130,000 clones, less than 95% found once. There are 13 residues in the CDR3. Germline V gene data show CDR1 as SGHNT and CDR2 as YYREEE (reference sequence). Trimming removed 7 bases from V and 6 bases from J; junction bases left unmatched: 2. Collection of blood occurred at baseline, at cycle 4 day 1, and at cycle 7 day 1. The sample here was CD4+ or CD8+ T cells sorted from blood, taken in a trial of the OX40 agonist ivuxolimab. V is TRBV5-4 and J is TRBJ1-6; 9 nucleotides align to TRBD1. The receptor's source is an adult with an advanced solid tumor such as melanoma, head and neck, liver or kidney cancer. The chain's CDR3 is CASQDRGNSPLHF. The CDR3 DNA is TGTGCCAGCCAGGACAGGGGTAATTCACCCCTCCACTTT. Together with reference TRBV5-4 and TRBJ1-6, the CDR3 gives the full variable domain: ETGVTQSPTHLIKTRGQQVTLRCSSQSGHNTVSWYQQALGQGPQFIFQYYREEENGRGNFPPRFSGLQFPNYSSELNVNALELDDSALYLCASQDRGNSPLHFGNGTRLTVT.